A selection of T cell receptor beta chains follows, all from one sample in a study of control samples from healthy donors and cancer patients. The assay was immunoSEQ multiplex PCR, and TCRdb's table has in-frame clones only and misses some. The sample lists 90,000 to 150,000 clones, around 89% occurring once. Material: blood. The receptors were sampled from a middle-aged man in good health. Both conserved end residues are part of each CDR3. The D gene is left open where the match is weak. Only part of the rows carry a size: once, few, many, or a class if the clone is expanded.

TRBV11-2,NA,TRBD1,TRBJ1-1,CASSAIQGAGTEAFF,TGTGCCAGCAGCGCCATACAGGGGGCAGGGACTGAAGCTTTCTTT
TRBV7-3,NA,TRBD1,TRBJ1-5,CASRPGQDIQPQHF,TGTGCCAGCAGACCCGGACAGGACATACAGCCCCAGCATTTT
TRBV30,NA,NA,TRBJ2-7,CAWSLGPVTYEQYF,TGTGCCTGGAGCTTAGGCCCGGTGACCTACGAGCAGTACTTC
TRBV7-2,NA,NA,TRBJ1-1,CASSTRQAMNTEAFF,TGTGCCAGCAGCACCCGACAAGCTATGAACACTGAAGCTTTCTTT
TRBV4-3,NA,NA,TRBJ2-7,CASSQDHSSIGLYEQYF,TGCGCCAGCAGCCAAGATCACAGTTCAATTGGGCTCTACGAGCAGTACTTC
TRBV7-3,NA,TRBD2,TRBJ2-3,CASSLTPGLNADTQYF,TGTGCCAGCAGCTTAACTCCGGGACTAAACGCAGATACGCAGTATTTT
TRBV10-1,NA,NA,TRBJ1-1,CASRSGLNTEAFF,TGCGCCAGCAGATCGGGACTGAACACTGAAGCTTTCTTT
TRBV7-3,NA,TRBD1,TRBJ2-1,CASSFLGGSSYNEQFF,TGTGCCAGCAGCTTCCTAGGGGGCTCCTCCTACAATGAGCAGTTCTTC
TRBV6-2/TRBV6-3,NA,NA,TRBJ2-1,CASSRAALWGDEQFF,TGTGCCAGCAGCCGAGCGGCGCTCTGGGGAGATGAGCAGTTCTTC
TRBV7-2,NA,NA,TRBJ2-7,CASSSPAAPSYEQYF,TGTGCCAGCAGCTCACCGGCGGCCCCCTCCTACGAGCAGTACTTC
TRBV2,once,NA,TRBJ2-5,CASSEAEEGKGFETQYF,TGTGCCAGCAGTGAAGCGGAGGAGGGGAAGGGGTTTGAGACCCAGTACTTC
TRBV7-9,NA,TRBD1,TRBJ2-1,CASSPTGGQYNEQFF,TGTGCCAGCAGCCCAACAGGGGGTCAGTACAATGAGCAGTTCTTC
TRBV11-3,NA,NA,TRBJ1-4,CASSLEYSETTNEKLFF,TGTGCCAGCAGCTTAGAGTATTCCGAAACAACTAATGAAAAACTGTTTTTT
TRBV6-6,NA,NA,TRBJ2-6,CASSYDRANVLTF,TGTGCCAGCAGTTACGACAGGGCCAACGTCCTGACTTTC
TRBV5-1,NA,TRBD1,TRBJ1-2,CASSPGTGDTGYTF,TGCGCCAGCAGTCCCGGGACAGGGGATACGGGCTACACCTTC
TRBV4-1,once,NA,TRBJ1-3,CASSQGRTRGLVGNTIYF,TGCGCCAGCAGCCAAGGGAGGACCCGGGGGTTAGTAGGAAACACCATATATTTT
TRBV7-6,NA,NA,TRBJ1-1,CASSGNRRGTEAFF,TGTGCCAGCAGCGGAAATCGTAGGGGTACTGAAGCTTTCTTT
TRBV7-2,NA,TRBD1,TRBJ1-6,CASSSRQGSNSPLHF,TGTGCCAGCAGCTCAAGACAGGGTTCCAATTCACCCCTCCACTTT
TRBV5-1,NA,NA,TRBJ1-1,CASSLGDIHSTEAFF,TGCGCCAGCAGCTTGGGGGACATTCATAGCACTGAAGCTTTCTTT
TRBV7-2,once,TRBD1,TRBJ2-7,CASSLEGRQGYYEQYF,TGTGCCAGCAGCTTAGAAGGCCGACAGGGATACTACGAGCAGTACTTC
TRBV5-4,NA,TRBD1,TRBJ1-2,CASSLGGGAGYTF,TGTGCCAGCAGCTTGGGAGGGGGCGCGGGCTACACCTTC
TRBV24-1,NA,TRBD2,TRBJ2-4,CATSDPRGGGKNIQYF,TGTGCCACCAGTGATCCGCGGGGGGGCGGGAAAAACATTCAGTACTTC
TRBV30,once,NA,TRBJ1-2,CAWNYNENYGYTF,TGTGCCTGGAACTACAACGAGAACTATGGCTACACCTTC
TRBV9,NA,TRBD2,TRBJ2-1,CASSPRWGGAYNEQFF,TGTGCCAGCAGCCCACGGTGGGGGGGGGCCTACAATGAGCAGTTCTTC
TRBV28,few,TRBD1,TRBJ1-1,CASSFSGGGHPEAFF,TGTGCCAGCAGCTTTTCAGGGGGAGGACATCCTGAAGCTTTCTTT
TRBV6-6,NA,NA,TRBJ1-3,CASSYSGGQRNTIYF,TGTGCCAGCAGTTACTCCGGGGGCCAGAGAAACACCATATATTTT
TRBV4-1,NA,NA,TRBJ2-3,CASSQDGNPNRYTDTQYF,TGCGCCAGCAGCCAAGATGGGAATCCCAACAGGTATACAGATACGCAGTATTTT
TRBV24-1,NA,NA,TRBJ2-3,CATSDPSSTDTQYF,TGTGCCACCAGTGACCCTTCCTCCACAGATACGCAGTATTTT
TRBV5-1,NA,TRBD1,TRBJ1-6,CASSRTGVNSPLHF,TGCGCCAGCAGCCGGACAGGGGTAAATTCACCCCTCCACTTT
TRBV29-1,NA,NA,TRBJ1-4,CSVEGPTTNEKLFF,TGCAGCGTTGAGGGACCTACAACTAATGAAAAACTGTTTTTT
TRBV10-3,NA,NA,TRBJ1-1,CAITLGGPEAFF,TGTGCCATCACGTTGGGGGGCCCTGAAGCTTTCTTT
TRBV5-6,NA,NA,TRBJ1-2,CASRLSAGDYGYTF,TGTGCCAGCAGGCTTTCGGCAGGGGACTATGGCTACACCTTC
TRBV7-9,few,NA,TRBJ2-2,CASSPSTGNTGELFF,TGTGCCAGCAGCCCCTCGACAGGGAACACCGGGGAGCTGTTTTTT
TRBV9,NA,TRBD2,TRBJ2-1,CASSPLAGTYNEQFF,TGTGCCAGCAGCCCACTAGCGGGGACTTACAATGAGCAGTTCTTC
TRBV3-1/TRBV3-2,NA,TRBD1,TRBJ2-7,CASSQYRDRGYEQYF,TGTGCCAGCAGCCAATATAGGGACAGGGGCTACGAGCAGTACTTC
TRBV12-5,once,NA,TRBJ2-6,CASGLTGTSGANVLTF,TGTGCTAGTGGTTTGACGGGTACCTCTGGGGCCAACGTCCTGACTTTC
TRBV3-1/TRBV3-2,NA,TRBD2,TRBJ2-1,CASSHRAGGDNEQFF,TGTGCCAGCAGCCATAGAGCGGGGGGGGACAATGAGCAGTTCTTC
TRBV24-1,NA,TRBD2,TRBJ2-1,CATSDPGLAGAKNYNEQFF,TGTGCCACCAGTGATCCAGGACTAGCGGGGGCCAAAAACTACAATGAGCAGTTCTTC
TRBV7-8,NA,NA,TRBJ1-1,CASSSYQGTEAFF,TGTGCCAGCAGCTCCTATCAAGGCACTGAAGCTTTCTTT
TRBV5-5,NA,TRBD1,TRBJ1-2,CASSLRDSLYGYTF,TGTGCCAGCAGCCTCCGGGACAGCCTCTATGGCTACACCTTC
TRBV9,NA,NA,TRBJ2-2,CASSVEGDRELFF,TGTGCCAGCAGCGTAGAGGGGGACCGGGAGCTGTTTTTT
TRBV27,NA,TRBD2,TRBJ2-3,CASSFLAGGPADTQYF,TGTGCCAGCAGTTTTTTAGCGGGGGGGCCCGCAGATACGCAGTATTTT
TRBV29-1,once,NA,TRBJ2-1,CSVKGGVPNNEQFF,TGCAGCGTTAAGGGGGGCGTACCCAACAATGAGCAGTTCTTC
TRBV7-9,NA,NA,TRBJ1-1,CASSLTGGNTEAFF,TGTGCCAGCAGCTTAACGGGAGGGAACACTGAAGCTTTCTTT
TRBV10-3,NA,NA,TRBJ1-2,CAISDRGENPYGYTF,TGTGCCATCAGTGATCGAGGGGAGAATCCCTATGGCTACACCTTC
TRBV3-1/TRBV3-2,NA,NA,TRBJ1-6,CASSQNTLPTLHF,TGTGCCAGCAGCCAAAACACTCTGCCCACCCTCCACTTT
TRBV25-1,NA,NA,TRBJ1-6,CASRRENSPLHF,TGTGCCAGCAGAAGGGAGAATTCACCCCTCCACTTT